Listed here are 5 T cell receptor beta chains from one sample, sequenced in a study of shared clonotypes between healthy human individuals. Selected positively for CCR7 and CD45RO-negative, naive CD8 cells excluded terminally differentiated effector memory CD45RA+ cells. Generated by immunoSEQ multiplex PCR, the TCRdb table keeps only in-frame clones and is missing some. The table includes more than 500,000 clones, 85% to 95% detected once. Sample: naive CD8+ T cells sorted from blood. These receptors were taken from a woman in her twenties or thirties in good health.

This chain joins TRBV28 and TRBJ1-3; TRBD1 is a possible D gene (5 bases). V dropped 4 bases and J dropped 0 bases, with 7 bases sitting between them. Per the germline V gene, CDR1 is MDHEN and CDR2 is SYDVKM. The CDR3 has 14 amino acids. CDR3 protein: CASSSTASGNTIYF. DNA of the CDR3: TGTGCCAGCAGTTCGACAGCCTCTGGAAACACCATATATTTT.

The chain links TRBV6-5 to TRBJ1-2; 11 bases line up with TRBD1. J gave up 4 bases and V 5 bases, and 3 bases lay outside the gene matches. There are 14 residues in the CDR3. Germline V gene sequence: CDR1 MNHEY, CDR2 SVGAGI. CDR3 protein: CASSGQGASYGYTF. As DNA, the CDR3 is TGTGCCAGCAGTGGACAGGGGGCGAGCTATGGCTACACCTTC.

This chain joins TRBV2 and TRBJ1-2; no firm D call. Germline V gives CDR1 SNHLY, CDR2 FYNNEI. This CDR3 has 13 amino acids. The V end was cut by 3 bases, the J end by 5 bases, with 10 bases between. The CDR3 DNA is TGTGCCAGCAGTGATCAGGCTTCTTATGGCTACACCTTC. This translates into CASSDQASYGYTF.

This chain joins TRBV9 and TRBJ2-4; D perhaps matches TRBD1 (6 bases). The germline V gene encodes CDR1 SGDLS and CDR2 YYNGEE. CDR3 length: 15 residues. Trimming stripped 4 bases from V and 2 bases from J, with 13 bases between. CDR3 region: CASSPEGGSKNIQYF. The CDR3 region has the DNA TGTGCCAGCAGCCCAGAAGGGGGTTCCAAAAACATTCAGTACTTC.

The chain employs TRBV6-5 and TRBJ2-1, with D possibly matching TRBD2 (5 bases). CDR1 MNHEY and CDR2 SVGAGI come from the germline V gene. V shed 2 bases and J shed 12 bases, with 14 bases lying between them. The CDR3 extends over 13 amino acids. The CDR3 spells CASSYGGGSGQFF. CDR3 DNA: TGTGCCAGCAGTTACGGAGGCGGTTCAGGGCAGTTCTTC.